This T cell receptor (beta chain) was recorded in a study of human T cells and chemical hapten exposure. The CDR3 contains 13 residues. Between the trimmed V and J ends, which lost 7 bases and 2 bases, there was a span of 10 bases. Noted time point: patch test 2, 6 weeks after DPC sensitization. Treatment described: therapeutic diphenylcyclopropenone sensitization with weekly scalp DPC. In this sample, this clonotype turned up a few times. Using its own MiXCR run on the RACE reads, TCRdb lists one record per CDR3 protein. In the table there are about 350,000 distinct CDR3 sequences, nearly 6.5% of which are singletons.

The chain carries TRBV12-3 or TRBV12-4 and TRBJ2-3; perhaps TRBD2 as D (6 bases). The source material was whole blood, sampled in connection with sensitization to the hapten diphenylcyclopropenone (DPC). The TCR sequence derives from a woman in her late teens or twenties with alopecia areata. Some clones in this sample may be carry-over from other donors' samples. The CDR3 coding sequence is TGTGCCAGCAATGGGGGACTCACAGATACGCAGTATTTT. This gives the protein CASNGGLTDTQYF.